The T cell receptor (beta chain) described here comes from a study of sequential checkpoint blockade in melanoma. Study context: Arm A got nivolumab then ipilimumab; arm B the reverse, 1:1. Both treatment sequences were followed by maintenance nivolumab.

Libraries were prepared by immunoSEQ multiplex PCR; TCRdb keeps only in-frame clonotypes and omits some of them. Of 17,000 or so clones listed, 45% to 65% were seen once; the top ten hold 15% to 20%. As to treatment: randomized to nivolumab then ipilimumab (arm A) or the reverse (arm B). Sorted cells were live CD3+CD8+, lacking CD19 and CD56, from PBMCs. The source is a human donor with melanoma. Material: CD8+ T cells sorted from blood (inferred from file names), obtained from a patient given nivolumab and ipilimumab in sequence.

The CDR3: CASSQESQGWVYEQYF. The CDR3 DNA reads TGCGCCAGCAGCCAAGAGAGTCAGGGTTGGGTGTACGAGCAGTACTTC. The V gene is TRBV4-1, the J gene TRBJ2-7; D is possibly TRBD1 (5 bases). Germline V gene data show CDR1 as MGHRA and CDR2 as YSYEKL. CDR3 size: 16 residues. Trimming removed 0 bases from V and 4 bases from J, with 16 bases in between.